The 16 T cell receptor beta chains reported below all come from one sample, sequenced in a study of T-cell memory formation after mild COVID-19. A single record per CDR3 protein comes from TCRdb applying MiXCR to the 5' RACE reads. Of tens of thousands of distinct CDR3 sequences in the sample, 12% were seen once. Sequencing was performed on PBMCs or a T cell subset sorted from them (not recorded which). These receptors all come from a man aged 18 to 30 who had mild COVID-19 (a few samples of this study predate the infection). Cell type and time point are not known.

The chain links TRBV24-1 to TRBJ2-7; D not certain. This CDR3 has 15 amino acids. The germline V and J ends were trimmed by 0 bases and 2 bases, with 10 bases remaining between them. CDR1 and CDR2 from the germline V gene are KGHDR and SFDVKD. The CDR3 bases are TGTGCCACCAGTGATTTGCAAGTTCAGCCCTACGAGCAGTACGTC. It yields the protein CATSDLQVQPYEQYV.

V usage is TRBV4-2 and J usage is TRBJ2-3; no reliable D call. This CDR3 spans 15 amino acids. The V gene lost 0 bases and the J gene lost 4 bases, with 11 bases spanning the gap. CDR1 is LGHNA, CDR2 YNFKEQ, per germline. The CDR3 coding sequence is TGTGCCAGCAGCCAAGACCTCCTTATATCAGATACGCAGTATTTT. This sequence encodes CASSQDLLISDTQYF.

The CDR3 here is CSARDLAQETQYF. CDR3 bases: TGCAGTGCTAGAGATCTAGCCCAAGAGACCCAGTACTTC. The chain combines TRBV20-1 with TRBJ2-5; possible D gene TRBD2, 5 bases. Trimming pared 0 bases from V and 1 base from J, leaving 6 bases between. This CDR3 is built from 13 residues. Germline CDR1 and CDR2: DFQATT and SNEGSKA (reference sequence).

The V gene is TRBV14, the J gene TRBJ1-1; 9 bases agree with TRBD1. Per germline, CDR1 SGHDN and CDR2 FVKESK. This CDR3 is built from 15 residues. The V gene end was trimmed by 1 base and the J gene end by 7 bases; junction bases not matched to a gene: 7. CDR3 in amino acids: CASSQVLTGGYEAFF. CDR3 bases: TGTGCCAGCAGCCAAGTGCTAACAGGGGGCTATGAAGCTTTCTTT.

The genes are TRBV10-3 and TRBJ2-5; 7 bases agree with TRBD2. This CDR3 spans 14 amino acids. From germline, CDR1 is ENHRY and CDR2 SYGVKD. V was pared by 4 bases and J by 5 bases, with 7 bases of the junction left unmatched. The DNA of the CDR3 is TGTGCCATCAGTGGCTGGGGGGGGGATGAGACCCAGTACTTC. Residues: CAISGWGGDETQYF.

This clonotype has just a few counts. This rearrangement joins TRBV15 to TRBJ1-1, with D possibly matching TRBD1 (5 bases). Trimming left V 3 bases short and J 6 bases short, with 26 bases between. The germline V gene encodes CDR1 LNHNV and CDR2 YYDKDF (reference sequence). The CDR3 consists of 18 residues. The CDR3 reads CATSRAPGRGGRRSEAFF. CDR3 nucleotide sequence: TGTGCCACCAGCAGGGCCCCAGGGCGGGGCGGCCGAAGATCTGAAGCTTTCTTT.

The chain combines TRBV29-1 with TRBJ2-3, with 7 bases fitting TRBD2. CDR3 length equals 14 residues. The germline gives CDR1 SQVTM, CDR2 ANQGSEA. V lost 5 bases, J lost 3 bases, and 8 bases stayed unmatched. The CDR3 spells CSVLPGGPTDTQYF. The CDR3 nucleotides are TGCAGCGTTCTCCCGGGGGGTCCGACAGATACGCAGTATTTT.

This clonotype was counted at least ten times. This chain connects TRBV7-8 to TRBJ2-2; TRBD1 matches at 7 bases. The J segment lost 1 base and the V segment lost 2 bases, leaving 1 base of the junction unmatched. The CDR3 length is 15 residues. In germline, CDR1 is SGHVS, CDR2 FQNEAQ. DNA of the CDR3: TGTGCCAGCAGCTTATACAGGGGGAACACCGGGGAGCTGTTTTTT. Amino acid sequence: CASSLYRGNTGELFF.

The J gene is TRBJ2-3, the V gene TRBV10-3; the match to TRBD1 covers 7 bases. V dropped 10 bases and J dropped 4; count of bases not matched to a gene: 5. The CDR3 loop spans 12 amino acids. Germline values: CDR1 ENHRY, CDR2 SYGVKD. The CDR3 DNA is TGTGCCACCCGACAGGGCCCAGATACGCAGTATTTT. This translates into CATRQGPDTQYF.

V gene TRBV7-2 combines with J gene TRBJ2-1; D is ambiguous. Trimming took off 5 bases at V and 9 bases at J, with 8 bases between the two ends. The CDR3 loop spans 11 amino acids. Germline V gene sequence: CDR1 SGHTA, CDR2 FQGNSA. The CDR3 coding sequence is TGTGCCAGCAGCGTAGTGGGTGAGCAGTTCTTC. It yields the protein CASSVVGEQFF. Drawing the rest from reference TRBV7-2 and TRBJ2-1, the complete variable domain is GAGVSQSPSNKVTEKGKDVELRCDPISGHTALYWYRQSLGQGLEFLIYFQGNSAPDKSGLPSDRFSAERTGGSVSTLTIQRTQQEDSAVYLCASSVVGEQFFGPGTRLTVL.

This clonotype was picked up a small number of times. V usage is TRBV12-3 or TRBV12-4 and J usage is TRBJ1-6; perhaps TRBD1 as D (6 bases). Trimming shortened V by 6 bases and J by 2 bases, and 14 bases separated the two germline ends. CDR3 length: 16 amino acids. CDR3 in DNA: TGTGCCAGCAGCCCGAGGGGGGATACCTATAATTCACCCCTCCACTTT. Amino acids: CASSPRGDTYNSPLHF.

This clonotype was counted many times. As DNA, the CDR3 is TGTGCCAGCAGCCAAGGATCCCTCAGGGGGACCAATGAGCAGTTCTTC. It encodes CASSQGSLRGTNEQFF. V and J are TRBV4-2 and TRBJ2-1; 7 bases agree with TRBD1. There are 16 residues in the CDR3. The V segment lost 1 base and the J segment 6 bases; nucleotides outside the gene matches: 9. CDR1 and CDR2 from the germline V gene are LGHNA and YNFKEQ.

This clonotype has a handful of counts. V usage is TRBV23-1 and J usage is TRBJ2-5; TRBD1 or TRBD2 may be the D gene (5 bases each). TRBV23-1 falls under the ORF class, with uncertain function. This CDR3 contains 15 residues. The germline V and J ends were trimmed by 0 bases and 4 bases, with 12 bases remaining between them. The CDR3 region is CASSQSNGAVETQYF. The CDR3 nucleotides read TGCGCCAGCAGTCAATCGAACGGGGCGGTAGAGACCCAGTACTTC.

The CDR3 region is CATSDPGTSGETQYF. In nucleotides, the CDR3 is TGTGCCACCAGTGACCCCGGGACGTCCGGAGAGACCCAGTACTTC. V and J are TRBV24-1 and TRBJ2-5, with D perhaps given as TRBD1 or TRBD2 (5 bases each). Trimming removed 4 bases from V and 4 bases from J, with 15 bases in between. Germline V gives CDR1 KGHDR, CDR2 SFDVKD. CDR3 length: 15 residues.

This clonotype showed up just a few times. The CDR3, as DNA: TGTGCCAGCAGAGGGGGGGAGACCCAGTACTTC. The encoded protein is CASRGGETQYF. The chain joins TRBV6-5 to TRBJ2-5, with D perhaps matching TRBD1 or TRBD2 (6 bases each). The V and J ends lost 6 bases and 5 bases respectively, with 7 bases between them. CDR1 and CDR2 (germline): MNHEY, SVGAGI. CDR3 length equals 11 residues.

At least ten counts were recorded for this clonotype. The rearrangement links TRBV6-5 to TRBJ2-1, with D unclear. Germline CDR1 reads MNHEY; CDR2 reads SVGAGI. V lost 4 bases and J 6 bases, leaving 7 bases between the germline ends. This CDR3 comprises 12 residues. The DNA for the CDR3 is TGTGCCAGCAGTTTGGTGGGCAATGAGCAGTTCTTC. Its protein is CASSLVGNEQFF.